Shown below are 20 T cell receptor beta chains from a single sample sequenced in a study of control samples from healthy donors and cancer patients. Data came from immunoSEQ multiplex PCR; TCRdb stores just in-frame clones and leaves some out. This table has around 180,000 clones, just over 85% appearing once. Sequencing was performed on blood. The receptor set was obtained from a woman aged 30 to 39 in good health.

The rearrangement links TRBV5-4 to TRBJ1-1; D possibly corresponds to TRBD1 (6 bases). Trimming stripped 4 bases from V and 1 base from J, with 11 bases between. Germline V CDR1 and CDR2: SGHNT, YYREEE (reference sequence). The CDR3 has 14 residues. The CDR3 reads CASSPGTPNTEAFF. CDR3 DNA: TGTGCCAGCAGCCCCGGGACACCGAACACTGAAGCTTTCTTT.

CDR3: CASSKRGNEQYV. Written as DNA, the CDR3 is TGTGCCAGCAGCAAACGAGGGAACGAGCAGTACGTC. The chain has TRBV21-1 and TRBJ2-7; the D call in the table, TRBD2, was not verified against the DNA. TRBV21-1 is flagged as a pseudogene. The CDR3 has 12 residues.

The V and J genes are TRBV5-6 and TRBJ2-7; perhaps D is TRBD1 or TRBD2 (5 bases each). The CDR3 spans 16 residues. Germline CDR1 reads SGHDT; CDR2 reads YYEEEE. Trimming removed 4 bases at V and 4 bases at J, with 21 bases between. CDR3: CASSHSRDLGSYEQYF. The CDR3 DNA reads TGTGCCAGCAGCCATAGCCGGGACCTCGGGTCTTACGAGCAGTACTTC. Full variable domain (missing parts from reference TRBV5-6 and TRBJ2-7): DAGVTQSPTHLIKTRGQQVTLRCSPKSGHDTVSWYQQALGQGPQFIFQYYEEEERQRGNFPDRFSGHQFPNYSSELNVNALLLGDSALYLCASSHSRDLGSYEQYFGPGTRLTVT.

V is TRBV12-3 or TRBV12-4 and J is TRBJ2-5; D might be TRBD2 (5 bases). CDR3 length: 13 amino acids. Trimming stripped 4 bases from V and 5 bases from J, with 11 bases between. CDR3 sequence: CASSWDSEETQYF. CDR3 DNA sequence: TGTGCCAGCAGTTGGGATAGCGAGGAGACCCAGTACTTC.

The gene calls are TRBV14 and TRBJ1-1, with 9 bases lining up with TRBD1. The CDR3 totals 20 residues. CDR1 is SGHDN, CDR2 FVKESK, per germline. Germline trimming cut 6 bases from V and 3 bases from J; bases unmatched to any gene: 23. CDR3 sequence (DNA): TGTGCCAGCAGGCACGGGCGTCCTCCGGGACAGGGATTTTTTTACACTGAAGCTTTCTTT. Encoded protein: CASRHGRPPGQGFFYTEAFF.

V is TRBV7-8 and J is TRBJ2-1; TRBD2 matches 11 bases. CDR3 length: 15 amino acids. CDR1 SGHVS and CDR2 FQNEAQ come from the germline V gene. Trimming at V came to 1 base and at J to 7 bases, leaving 3 bases not matched to a gene. The CDR3: CASSLVPSGRNEQFF. The CDR3, as DNA: TGTGCCAGCAGCTTAGTTCCTAGCGGGAGGAATGAGCAGTTCTTC.

The V and J genes are TRBV4-1 and TRBJ2-3; D is perhaps TRBD2 (6 bases). The CDR3 is 13 residues long. V was cut by 0 bases and J by 7 bases, with 8 bases left in between. Germline V gene data show CDR1 as MGHRA and CDR2 as YSYEKL. The CDR3: CASSQDGGHTQYF. In nucleotides, the CDR3 is TGCGCCAGCAGCCAAGATGGAGGGCATACGCAGTATTTT.

The rearrangement uses TRBV5-6 and TRBJ1-5; 8 nucleotides agree with TRBD1. The CDR3 totals 15 residues. The ends lost 4 bases at V and 6 bases at J; junction bases unmatched: 9. Germline CDR1 reads SGHDT; CDR2 reads YYEEEE. In nucleotides, the CDR3 is TGTGCCAGCAGCCGCGGACAGGGAAGCTCTCAGCCCCAGCATTTT. Protein sequence: CASSRGQGSSQPQHF.

The V gene is TRBV27, the J gene TRBJ1-1; D unresolved. CDR1 MNHEY and CDR2 SMNVEV come from the germline V gene (reference sequence). CDR3 length: 13 amino acids. Trimming stripped 1 base from V and 0 bases from J, with 3 bases between. CDR3 DNA sequence: TGTGCCAGCAGTTTATATATGAACACTGAAGCTTTCTTT. Residues: CASSLYMNTEAFF.

This clone has more than one count but fewer than ten. This chain uses TRBV28 with TRBJ2-7; 7 bases align to TRBD2. This CDR3 is 15 amino acids long. The germline gives CDR1 MDHEN, CDR2 SYDVKM. The ends lost 3 bases at V and 3 bases at J; junction bases unmatched: 8. CDR3 nucleotides: TGTGCCAGCAGTTTTTGGGGCGGGAGTGGCTACGAGCAGTACTTC. This codes for CASSFWGGSGYEQYF.

This clone has a single count. The J gene is TRBJ2-5, the V gene TRBV3-1 (or the pseudogene TRBV3-2); D assignment may be TRBD1 or TRBD2 (7 bases each). Germline CDR1 reads LGHDT; CDR2 reads YNNKEL (reference sequence). This CDR3 has 15 amino acids. V was pared by 0 bases and J by 7 bases, with 15 bases between. CDR3 sequence: CASSQETREGATQYF. The CDR3 region has the DNA TGTGCCAGCAGCCAAGAAACTAGGGAGGGGGCGACCCAGTACTTC.

The chain uses TRBV13 and TRBJ2-3; 8 nucleotides agree with TRBD1. The CDR3 spans 14 residues. CDR1 PRHDT and CDR2 FYEKMQ come from the germline V gene (reference sequence). V lost 5 bases and J lost 5; bases outside the gene matches: 6. The CDR3: CASSLRTGRDTQYF. As DNA, the CDR3 is TGTGCCAGCAGCCTTCGGACAGGGAGAGATACGCAGTATTTT.

The chain carries TRBV28 and TRBJ2-4; possible D gene TRBD2, 5 bases. Germline CDR1 and CDR2: MDHEN and SYDVKM. The CDR3 runs 13 residues. V was pared by 5 bases and J by 6 bases, with 11 bases between. CDR3: CASSMLAGNIQYF. CDR3 nucleotide sequence: TGTGCCAGCAGTATGCTAGCAGGAAACATTCAGTACTTC.

The V and J genes are TRBV6-5 and TRBJ2-3; no firm D call. V lost 6 bases, J lost 8 bases, and 15 bases lay in between. The CDR3 is made up of 13 amino acids. Germline loops: CDR1 MNHEY, CDR2 SVGAGI. The CDR3 region has the DNA TGTGCCAGCAGGGATCCCGGGTCCACTACGCAGTATTTT. Translated, it gives CASRDPGSTTQYF.

This chain connects TRBV4-2 to TRBJ1-1; D is unresolved. Germline CDR1 and CDR2: LGHNA and YNFKEQ. This CDR3 comprises 11 residues. Trimming removed 8 bases at V and 1 base at J, with 5 bases between. CDR3 DNA: TGTGCCAGCCGATCGAACACTGAAGCTTTCTTT. It yields the protein CASRSNTEAFF.

The V gene is TRBV18, the J gene TRBJ2-1; no reliable D call. The V and J ends lost 3 bases and 6 bases respectively, with 12 bases between them. This CDR3 comprises 14 residues. Germline CDR1 reads KGHSH; CDR2 reads LQKENI. CDR3 bases: TGTGCCAGCTCACCCGAGACTGCCCCCAATGAGCAGTTCTTC. It encodes CASSPETAPNEQFF.

The sample holds one count of this clone. The chain links TRBV28 to TRBJ2-4, with TRBD2 identical over 9 bases. The CDR3 has 17 amino acids. Germline V lookup: CDR1 MDHEN, CDR2 SYDVKM. V gave up 4 bases and J gave up 7 bases; unmatched junction bases: 14. The CDR3 spells CASSSPRSGRGRNIQYF. For the CDR3, the DNA is TGTGCCAGCAGTTCCCCCCGTAGCGGGAGAGGGCGGAACATTCAGTACTTC.

V is TRBV10-1 and J is TRBJ2-1, with D maybe TRBD1 (6 bases). The CDR3 is 14 amino acids. Germline V gene lookup returns CDR1 WNHNN and CDR2 SYGVQD (reference sequence). V lost 3 bases and J lost 4, with 10 bases in between. In DNA, the CDR3 is TGCGCCAGCAGTGACAGGGGCCCGTACAATGAGCAGTTCTTC. It codes for CASSDRGPYNEQFF.

The gene calls are TRBV20-1 and TRBJ2-7; D not resolved. Trimming pared 2 bases from V and 7 bases from J, leaving 9 bases between. The CDR3 contains 11 residues. Germline values: CDR1 DFQATT, CDR2 SNEGSKA (reference sequence). The CDR3 sequence: CSARPYVEQYF. The CDR3 DNA sequence: TGCAGTGCTAGACCGTATGTTGAGCAGTACTTC.

The rearrangement links TRBV6-5 to TRBJ1-2, with D maybe TRBD1 (5 bases). Trimming removed 0 bases from V and 6 bases from J, with 14 bases in between. The CDR3 is 15 amino acids. The germline gives CDR1 MNHEY, CDR2 SVGAGI. CDR3 sequence: CASSYSGVGLNGYTF. As DNA, the CDR3 is TGTGCCAGCAGTTACTCGGGGGTAGGGTTAAATGGCTACACCTTC.